The 13 T cell receptor beta chains below come from one sample, sequenced in a study of T cells in Graves' hyperthyroidism and ophthalmopathy. Amplified TCR beta CDR3 regions came from RNA transcripts. With the HTBI primer set, the TCR CDR3 went through a first round of RT-PCR. TCRdb independently ran MiXCR on the multiplex PCR reads; one entry per CDR3 protein. The data hold more than 550,000 distinct CDR3 sequences, with 45% observed a single time. Sequenced material: peripheral blood or thyroid tissue (not recorded which). The receptors originated from an adult man with Graves' disease, either hyperthyroidism or ophthalmopathy (not recorded which).

This clonotype was detected many times. V gene TRBV14 combines with J gene TRBJ2-7; TRBD1 might be the D (5 bases). V was clipped by 0 bases and J by 0 bases, with 15 bases between them. The CDR3 sequence is 17 residues long. Germline CDR1 is SGHDN and CDR2 is FVKESK. The CDR3 loop reads CASSQDTRGSRSYEQYF. The CDR3 DNA is TGTGCCAGCAGCCAAGATACAAGGGGCAGCCGCTCCTACGAGCAGTACTTC.

The chain couples TRBV7-2 to TRBJ2-5, with 11 bases lining up with TRBD1. The CDR3 runs 15 residues. Trimming took 5 bases from V and 4 from J; bases not matched to a gene: 6. Germline values: CDR1 SGHTA, CDR2 FQGNSA. The CDR3 loop reads CASSPGQGVGETQYF. CDR3 DNA: TGTGCCAGCAGCCCGGGACAGGGGGTCGGAGAGACCCAGTACTTC.

This clonotype appeared once. The chain joins TRBV11-2 to TRBJ2-2, with 11 positions matching TRBD2. Unmatched junction bases numbered 9, after V lost 5 bases and J lost 4 bases. In germline, CDR1 is SGHAT, CDR2 FQNNGV. The CDR3 runs 17 residues. This CDR3 is CASSQVAGGPSTGELFF. DNA for the CDR3: TGTGCCAGCAGCCAGGTAGCGGGAGGGCCGAGCACCGGGGAGCTGTTTTTT.

The chain uses TRBV11-2 and TRBJ1-5; a possible D gene is TRBD1 (6 bases). CDR1 SGHAT and CDR2 FQNNGV come from the germline V gene. The CDR3 has 12 amino acids. Deletions cut 5 bases from V and 16 bases from J, with 18 bases between. The CDR3 sequence is CASSPSAGACHF. For the CDR3, the DNA is TGTGCCAGCAGCCCCTCGGCGGGGGCATGTCATTTT.

The J gene is TRBJ2-5, the V gene TRBV6-6, with TRBD2 as a possible D gene (5 bases). The germline V and J ends were trimmed by 5 bases and 4 bases, with 14 bases remaining between them. CDR1 and CDR2 from the germline V gene are MNHNY and SVGAGI (reference sequence). The CDR3 covers 14 residues. The CDR3 nucleotides are TGTGCCAGCAGTCTAGAGGGTGCGAGAGAGACCCAGTACTTC. Protein: CASSLEGARETQYF.

This rearrangement joins TRBV7-9 to TRBJ2-7, with 9 bases matching TRBD1. Germline loops: CDR1 SEHNR, CDR2 FQNEAQ (reference sequence). J lost 3 bases, V lost 4 bases, and 7 bases had no gene match. This CDR3 region has 15 residues. The CDR3 nucleotides are TGTGCCAGCAGCTCACCAGACAGGGGGGACTACGAGCAGTACTTC. As protein: CASSSPDRGDYEQYF.

A few counts support this clonotype. The chain links TRBV20-1 to TRBJ2-7; TRBD2 matches at 9 bases. The CDR3 totals 14 residues. Germline values: CDR1 DFQATT, CDR2 SNEGSKA (reference sequence). V shed 4 bases and J 6 bases; nucleotides not matched to a gene: 10. CDR3 residues: CSANTGTSNGEQYF. CDR3 sequence (DNA): TGCAGTGCTAACACCGGGACTAGCAATGGCGAGCAGTACTTC.

This clonotype was seen more than once but under ten times. The V gene is TRBV12-3 or TRBV12-4, the J gene TRBJ1-5, with D perhaps matching TRBD1 (5 bases). V was shortened by 4 bases and J by 5 bases, with 12 bases between the two germline ends. The CDR3 runs to 14 residues. The CDR3 loop reads CASSSGMIHQPQHF. The DNA for the CDR3 is TGTGCCAGCAGTTCAGGGATGATCCATCAGCCCCAGCATTTT.

The V gene is TRBV11-2, the J gene TRBJ1-2; D perhaps matches TRBD1 (6 bases). The germline V gene has CDR1 SGHAT and CDR2 FQNNGV. Between the trimmed V and J ends, which lost 4 bases and 1 base, there was a span of 25 bases. The CDR3 has 19 amino acids. In DNA, the CDR3 is TGTGCCAGCAGCTCCTTTTGGACAGCCCGAAGCAACAATAACTATGGCTACACCTTC. This codes for CASSSFWTARSNNNYGYTF.

This clonotype came up a few times. The chain employs TRBV20-1 and TRBJ1-5; 7 positions agree with TRBD1. This CDR3 region has 13 residues. J was trimmed by 1 base and V by 5 bases; bases with no gene match: 2. Germline V CDR1 and CDR2: DFQATT, SNEGSKA (reference sequence). The CDR3 sequence: CSAAGQSNQPQHF. CDR3 coding DNA: TGCAGTGCTGCGGGACAGAGCAATCAGCCCCAGCATTTT.

The chain carries TRBV2 and TRBJ1-1; D is undetermined. The CDR3 has 14 residues. Trimming pared 7 bases from V and 1 base from J, leaving 13 bases between. The germline V gene encodes CDR1 SNHLY and CDR2 FYNNEI. CDR3 in amino acids: CASTPMVSNTEAFF. CDR3 nucleotide sequence: TGTGCCAGCACCCCAATGGTCTCGAACACTGAAGCTTTCTTT. The whole variable domain, remainder taken from reference TRBV2 and TRBJ1-1, is EPEVTQTPSHQVTQMGQEVILRCVPISNHLYFYWYRQILGQKVEFLVSFYNNEISEKSEIFDDQFSVERPDGSNFTLKIRSTKLEDSAMYFCASTPMVSNTEAFFGQGTRLTVV.

The chain uses TRBV10-3 and TRBJ1-6; TRBD1 matches 10 bases. The V gene's germline CDR1 is ENHRY and CDR2 SYGVKD. V was clipped by 0 bases and J by 14 bases; unmatched bases: 7. The CDR3 contains 15 residues. The CDR3 loop is CAISESGTGVMALHF. CDR3 DNA sequence: TGTGCCATCAGTGAGTCAGGGACAGGGGTTATGGCCCTCCACTTT.

The rearrangement uses TRBV20-1 and TRBJ1-1; D is uncertain. In germline, CDR1 is DFQATT, CDR2 SNEGSKA (reference sequence). The V end was cut by 0 bases, the J end by 7 bases, with 6 bases between. This CDR3 is built from 11 residues. For the CDR3, the DNA is TGCAGTGCTAGAGATTTGATTGAAGCTTTCTTT. Translating it yields CSARDLIEAFF.